This T cell receptor beta chain came from a study of CD8 T cells in ankylosing spondylitis. Making the TCR beta libraries involved quantitative 5'-RACE with molecular barcodes. TCRdb re-called the 5' RACE reads with MiXCR, one entry per CDR3 protein. The table records around 120,000 distinct CDR3 sequences, roughly 8.8% of them present only once. The CDR3 sequence is 15 residues long. Germline CDR1 and CDR2: SGHTA and FQGNSA. V lost 5 bases and J 5 bases, leaving 18 bases between the germline ends. Sequenced sample: blood, either unsorted or a sorted T cell fraction (not recorded which). The chain carries TRBV7-2 and TRBJ1-1; D unresolved. The TCR was taken from a male donor with ankylosing spondylitis or in good health (not recorded which). CDR3 sequence (DNA): TGTGCCAGCAGCCCTTCCGAGAGGCGGCGAACTGAAGCTTTCTTT. Translated, it gives CASSPSERRRTEAFF.